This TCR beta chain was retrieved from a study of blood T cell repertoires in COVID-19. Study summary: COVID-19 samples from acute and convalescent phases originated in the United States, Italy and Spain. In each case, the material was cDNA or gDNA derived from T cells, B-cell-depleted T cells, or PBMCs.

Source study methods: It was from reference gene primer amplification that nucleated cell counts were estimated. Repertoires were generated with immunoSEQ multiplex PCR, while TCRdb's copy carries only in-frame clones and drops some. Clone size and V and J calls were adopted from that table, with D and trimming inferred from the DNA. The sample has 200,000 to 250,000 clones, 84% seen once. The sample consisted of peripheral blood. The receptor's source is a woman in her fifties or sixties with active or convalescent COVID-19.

In DNA form, the CDR3 reads TGTGCCAGCGAAACAGGGCCAGATACGCAGTATTTT. Protein sequence: CASETGPDTQYF. The V call is TRBV11-2, the J call TRBJ2-3; possible D gene TRBD1, 6 bases. V gave up 8 bases and J gave up 4 bases, with 10 bases separating them. Germline assignment: CDR1 SGHAT and CDR2 FQNNGV. This CDR3 is built from 12 residues.